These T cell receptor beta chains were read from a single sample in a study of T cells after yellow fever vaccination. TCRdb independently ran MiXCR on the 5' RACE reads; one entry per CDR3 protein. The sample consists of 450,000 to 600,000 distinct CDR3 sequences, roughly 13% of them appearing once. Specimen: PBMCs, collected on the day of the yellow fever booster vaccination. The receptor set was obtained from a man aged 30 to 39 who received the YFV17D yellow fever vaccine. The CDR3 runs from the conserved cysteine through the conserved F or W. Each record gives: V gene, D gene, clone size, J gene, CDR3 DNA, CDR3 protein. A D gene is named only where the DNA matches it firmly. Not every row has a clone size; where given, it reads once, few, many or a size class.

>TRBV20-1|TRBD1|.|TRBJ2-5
TGCAGTGCTCGTCCCGGGACAGGGTCCCAAGAGACCCAGTACTTC
CSARPGTGSQETQYF
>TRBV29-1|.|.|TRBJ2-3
TGCAGCCTACAGCAGGGGACAGATACGCAGTATTTT
CSLQQGTDTQYF
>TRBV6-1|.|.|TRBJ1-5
TGTGCCAGCAGTGAAGCGCTCCCCGGTGGAAGCAATCAGCCCCAGCATTTT
CASSEALPGGSNQPQHF
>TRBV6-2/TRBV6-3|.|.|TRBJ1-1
TGTGCCAGCAGACCTGCGACAGCCCCGAACACTGAAGCTTTCTTT
CASRPATAPNTEAFF
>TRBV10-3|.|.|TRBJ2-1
TGTGCCATCAGTGATTTGCGGACCCAGTTCTTC
CAISDLRTQFF
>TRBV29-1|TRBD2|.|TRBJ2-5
TGCAGCCTTCGAGCTAGCGGAGAGACCCAGTACTTC
CSLRASGETQYF
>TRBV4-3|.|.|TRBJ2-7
TGCGCCAGCAGCCAAGATTCGTCTCGGGTATCCCACGAGCAGTACTTC
CASSQDSSRVSHEQYF
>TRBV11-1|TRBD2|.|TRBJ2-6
TGTGCCAGCAGCCTACCTCTAGCGGTACGAAGCTCTGGGGCCAACGTCCTGACTTTC
CASSLPLAVRSSGANVLTF
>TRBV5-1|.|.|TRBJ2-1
TGCGCCAGCAGCCTGGGGTCCCCGAGCAATGAGCAGTTCTTC
CASSLGSPSNEQFF
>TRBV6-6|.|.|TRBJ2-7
TGTGCCAGCAGTTACCCAGACTACGAGCAGTACTTC
CASSYPDYEQYF
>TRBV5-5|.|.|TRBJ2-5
TGTGCCAGCACCTTAGAGACCCAGTACTTC
CASTLETQYF
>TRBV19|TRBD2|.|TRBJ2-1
TGTGCCAGTAAAGGTCCGGGAGCGGGGAACAATGAGCAGTTCTTC
CASKGPGAGNNEQFF
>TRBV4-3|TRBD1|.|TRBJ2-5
TGCGCCAGCAGCCAAGCCGGGACAGGGTTAGAGACCCAGTACTTC
CASSQAGTGLETQYF
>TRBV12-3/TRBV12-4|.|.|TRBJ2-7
TGTGCCAGCAGTGGCCCCTCCTACGAGCAGTACTTC
CASSGPSYEQYF
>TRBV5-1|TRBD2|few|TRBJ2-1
TGCGCCAGCTTTTTGACTAGCGCAAACAATGAGCAGTTCTTC
CASFLTSANNEQFF
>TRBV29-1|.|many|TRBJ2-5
TGCAGCGTTGGAGGGTTGGGGGAGACCCAGTACTTC
CSVGGLGETQYF
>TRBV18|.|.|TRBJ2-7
TGTGCCAGTATAAGCGGGTACGAGCAGTACTTC
CASISGYEQYF
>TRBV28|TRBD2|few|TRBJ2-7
TGTGCCAGCTTGGGGGGGAGCTACGAGCAGTACTTC
CASLGGSYEQYF
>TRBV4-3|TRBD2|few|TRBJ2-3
TGCGCCAGCAGCCAAGGTTTCGCGGGGGGGACAGATACGCAGTATTTT
CASSQGFAGGTDTQYF
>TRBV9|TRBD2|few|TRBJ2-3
TGTGCCAGCAGCGTGATGGTCGGGCCCCGGGAGGCAGATACGCAGTATTTT
CASSVMVGPREADTQYF
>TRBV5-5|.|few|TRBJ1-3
TGTGCCAGCAGCGCACAACTGGCCTCTGTTGGAAACACCATATATTTT
CASSAQLASVGNTIYF
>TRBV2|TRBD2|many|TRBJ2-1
TGTGCCAGCAGCCTCCTGGGACTAGCGGGAGAATGGGTCTACAATGAGCAGTTCTTC
CASSLLGLAGEWVYNEQFF
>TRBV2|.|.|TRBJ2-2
TGTGCCGGAACAATTAGTATGACCGGGGAGCTGTTTTTT
CAGTISMTGELFF
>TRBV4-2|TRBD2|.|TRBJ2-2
TGTGCCAGCAGCCCCTCGACTAGCGGGAGAGGCGACACCGGGGAGCTGTTTTTT
CASSPSTSGRGDTGELFF
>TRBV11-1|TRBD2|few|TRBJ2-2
TGTGCCAGCAGCTTAGGTCTAGCGGGAGTGCTAGACACCGGGGAGCTGTTTTTT
CASSLGLAGVLDTGELFF
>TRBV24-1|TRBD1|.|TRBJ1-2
TGTGCCACCAGTCAGGGGGCTAACTATGGCTACACCTTC
CATSQGANYGYTF